The T cell receptor beta chain under discussion was sequenced for a study of blood T cell repertoires in COVID-19. With 4 bases clipped from V and 2 bases from J, the junction kept 5 bases outside the gene matches. There are 16 residues in the CDR3. CDR1 is SGHVS and CDR2 is FQNEAQ in the germline V gene. Assay: immunoSEQ multiplex PCR; the TCRdb copy retains only in-frame clones and omits some. The profile shows around 150,000 clones, around four fifths of them singletons. The sequence was collected from a woman of 80 years or more with acute or convalescent COVID-19. This sequence joins TRBV7-8 and TRBJ2-3, with 11 bases that match TRBD2. Source material: peripheral blood. The CDR3 DNA is TGTGCCAGCAGCTATACTAGCGGGGGCATCACAGATACGCAGTATTTT. This sequence encodes CASSYTSGGITDTQYF.